The present TCR beta chain was sequenced within a study of T-cell reconstitution after alpha-beta-depleted transplantation in children. TCRbeta library construction was performed incorporating unique molecular identifiers. TCRdb passed the PCR reads through MiXCR, listing each CDR3 protein once. The sample contains approximately 400,000 distinct CDR3 sequences, under 13% of which appear only once. CDR1 and CDR2 (germline): LNHNV, YYDKDF (reference sequence). Germline trimming cut 1 base from V and 11 bases from J; bases unmatched to any gene: 13. CDR3 length equals 15 residues. The sequencing used PBMCs from the stem cell graft donor, collected from the stem cell graft. This sequence originates from a human donor who donated a stem cell graft to a child with acute myeloid leukemia. This sequence joins TRBV15 and TRBJ2-7; TRBD1 aligns across 8 bases. The CDR3 sequence: CATSRGDRWESLEYF. CDR3 bases: TGTGCCACCAGCAGAGGGGACAGGTGGGAAAGTTTGGAGTACTTC. Full variable domain (outside the CDR3, taken from reference TRBV15 and TRBJ2-7): DAMVIQNPRYQVTQFGKPVTLSCSQTLNHNVMYWYQQKSSQAPKLLFHYYDKDFNNEADTPDNFQSRRPNTSFCFLDIRSPGLGDTAMYLCATSRGDRWESLEYFGPGTRLTVT.